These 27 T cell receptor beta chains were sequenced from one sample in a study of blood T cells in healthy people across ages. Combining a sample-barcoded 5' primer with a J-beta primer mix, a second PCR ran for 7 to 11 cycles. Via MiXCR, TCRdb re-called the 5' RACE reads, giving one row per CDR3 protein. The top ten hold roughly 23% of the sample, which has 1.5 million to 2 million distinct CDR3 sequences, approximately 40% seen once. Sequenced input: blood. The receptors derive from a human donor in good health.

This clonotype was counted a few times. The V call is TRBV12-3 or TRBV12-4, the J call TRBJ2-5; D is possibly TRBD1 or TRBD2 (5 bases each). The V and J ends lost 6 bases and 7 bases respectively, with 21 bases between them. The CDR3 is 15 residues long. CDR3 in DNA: TGTGCCAGCAGCTCCGGGACCCTTAGTGTAGCGACCCAGTACTTC. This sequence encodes CASSSGTLSVATQYF.

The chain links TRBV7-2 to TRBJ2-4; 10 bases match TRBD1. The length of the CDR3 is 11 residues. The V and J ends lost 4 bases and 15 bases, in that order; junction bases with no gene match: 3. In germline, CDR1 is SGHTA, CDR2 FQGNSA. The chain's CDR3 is CASSSGQGLYF. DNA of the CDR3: TGTGCCAGCAGCTCGGGACAGGGGCTGTACTTC.

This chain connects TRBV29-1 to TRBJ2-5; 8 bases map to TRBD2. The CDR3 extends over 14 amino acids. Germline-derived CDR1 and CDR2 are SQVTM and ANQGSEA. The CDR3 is CNAPGGVEGETQYF. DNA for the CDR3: TGCAACGCACCGGGGGGGGTGGAAGGGGAGACCCAGTACTTC.

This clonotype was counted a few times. The DNA for the CDR3 is TGTGCCAGCAGCGCTGACAGCGCTGGGGCCAACGTCCTGACTTTC. Amino acids: CASSADSAGANVLTF. The chain uses TRBV7-3 and TRBJ2-6; a possible D gene is TRBD1 (5 bases). The V gene's germline CDR1 is SGHTA and CDR2 FQGTGA. Trimming stripped 5 bases from V and 2 bases from J, with 10 bases between. The CDR3 spans 15 residues.

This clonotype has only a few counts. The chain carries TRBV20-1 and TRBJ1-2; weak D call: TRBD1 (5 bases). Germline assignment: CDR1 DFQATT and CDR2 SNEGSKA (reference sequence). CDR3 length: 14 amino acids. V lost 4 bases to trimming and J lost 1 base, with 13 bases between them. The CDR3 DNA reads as TGCAGTGCTACCGGGACTCAACATAACTATGGCTACACCTTC. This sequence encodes CSATGTQHNYGYTF.

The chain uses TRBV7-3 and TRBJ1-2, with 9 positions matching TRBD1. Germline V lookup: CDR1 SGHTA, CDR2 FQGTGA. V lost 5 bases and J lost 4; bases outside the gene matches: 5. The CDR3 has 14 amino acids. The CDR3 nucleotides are TGTGCCAGCAGCCCGTCGGGACAGGGCTATGGCTACACCTTC. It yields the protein CASSPSGQGYGYTF.

The CDR3 nucleotides read TGTGCCAGCAGCTTATGGGACTACCAAGAGACCCAGTTCTTC. It yields the protein CASSLWDYQETQFF. The rearrangement uses TRBV5-6 and TRBJ2-5; TRBD2 matches at 7 bases. The J call may be in error: the DNA end matches TRBJ2-1 better. Per the germline V gene, CDR1 is SGHDT and CDR2 is YYEEEE. The CDR3 contains 14 residues.

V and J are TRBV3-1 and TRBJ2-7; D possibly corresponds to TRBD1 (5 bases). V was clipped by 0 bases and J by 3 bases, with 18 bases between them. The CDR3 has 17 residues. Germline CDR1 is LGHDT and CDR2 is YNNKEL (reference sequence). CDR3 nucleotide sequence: TGTGCCAGCAGCCAAGACGCCCTACAGGTTATGATCTACGAGCAGTACTTC. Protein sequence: CASSQDALQVMIYEQYF.

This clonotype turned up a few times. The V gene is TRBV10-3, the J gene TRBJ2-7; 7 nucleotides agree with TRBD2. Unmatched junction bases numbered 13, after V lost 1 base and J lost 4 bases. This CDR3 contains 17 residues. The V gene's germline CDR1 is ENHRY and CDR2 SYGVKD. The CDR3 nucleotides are TGTGCCATCAGTGAGTTTCTGACCGGGGGAGGGATGTACGAGCAGTACTTC. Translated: CAISEFLTGGGMYEQYF.

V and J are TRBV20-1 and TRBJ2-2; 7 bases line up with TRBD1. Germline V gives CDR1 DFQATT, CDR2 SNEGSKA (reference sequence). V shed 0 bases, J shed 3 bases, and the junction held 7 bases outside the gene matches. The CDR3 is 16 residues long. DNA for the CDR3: TGCAGTGCTAGAGATCTGGCCCAGGGGGACACCGGGGAGCTGTTTTTT. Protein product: CSARDLAQGDTGELFF.

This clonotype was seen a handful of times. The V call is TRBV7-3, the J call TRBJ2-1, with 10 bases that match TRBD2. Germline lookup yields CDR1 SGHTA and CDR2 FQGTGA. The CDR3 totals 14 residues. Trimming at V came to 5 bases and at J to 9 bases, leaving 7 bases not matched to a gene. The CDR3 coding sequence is TGTGCCAGCAGCCTTAGCGGGGGGTTCGGTGAGCAGTTCTTC. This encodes CASSLSGGFGEQFF. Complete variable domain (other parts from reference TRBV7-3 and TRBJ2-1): GAGVSQTPSNKVTEKGKYVELRCDPISGHTALYWYRQSLGQGPEFLIYFQGTGAADDSGLPNDRFFAVRPEGSVSTLKIQRTERGDSAVYLCASSLSGGFGEQFFGPGTRLTVL.

Here the CDR3 reads CASSQDLGGVTEAFF. CDR3 nucleotide sequence: TGTGCCAGCAGCCAAGATTTGGGGGGGGTCACTGAAGCTTTCTTT. The genes are TRBV3-1 and TRBJ1-1; D might be TRBD1 (5 bases). Trimming stripped 0 bases from V and 4 bases from J, with 12 bases between. The CDR3 loop spans 15 amino acids. Germline CDR1 and CDR2: LGHDT and YNNKEL (reference sequence). The variable domain in full, completed from reference TRBV3-1 and TRBJ1-1, reads DTAVSQTPKYLVTQMGNDKSIKCEQNLGHDTMYWYKQDSKKFLKIMFSYNNKELIINETVPNRFSPKSPDKAHLNLHINSLELGDSAVYFCASSQDLGGVTEAFFGQGTRLTVV.

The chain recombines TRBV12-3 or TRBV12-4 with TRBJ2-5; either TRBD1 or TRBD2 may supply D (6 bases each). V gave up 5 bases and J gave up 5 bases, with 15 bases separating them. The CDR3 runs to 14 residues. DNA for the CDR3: TGTGCCAGCAGTAACCCCGGGGGCGCGGAGACCCAGTACTTC. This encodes CASSNPGGAETQYF.

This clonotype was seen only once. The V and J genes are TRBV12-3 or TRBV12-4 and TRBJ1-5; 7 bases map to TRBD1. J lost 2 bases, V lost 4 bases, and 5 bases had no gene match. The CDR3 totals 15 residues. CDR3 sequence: CASSSTDRGNQPQHF. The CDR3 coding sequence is TGTGCCAGCAGTTCTACAGACAGGGGCAATCAGCCCCAGCATTTT.

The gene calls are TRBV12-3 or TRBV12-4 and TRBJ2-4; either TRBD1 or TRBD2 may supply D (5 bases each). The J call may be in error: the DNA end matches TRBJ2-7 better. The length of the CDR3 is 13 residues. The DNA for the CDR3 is TGTGCCAGCAGGACCGGGACCCGCTACGAGCAGTACTTC. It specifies CASRTGTRYEQYF.

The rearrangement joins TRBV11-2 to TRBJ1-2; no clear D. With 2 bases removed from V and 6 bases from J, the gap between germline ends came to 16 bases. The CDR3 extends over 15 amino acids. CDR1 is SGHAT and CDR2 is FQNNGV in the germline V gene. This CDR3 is CASSLSVRGSHGYTF. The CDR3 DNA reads TGTGCCAGCAGCTTATCGGTCCGGGGATCCCATGGCTACACCTTC. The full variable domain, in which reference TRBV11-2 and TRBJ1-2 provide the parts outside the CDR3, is EAGVAQSPRYKIIEKRQSVAFWCNPISGHATLYWYQQILGQGPKLLIQFQNNGVVDDSQLPKDRFSAERLKGVDSTLKIQPAKLEDSAVYLCASSLSVRGSHGYTFGSGTRLTVV.

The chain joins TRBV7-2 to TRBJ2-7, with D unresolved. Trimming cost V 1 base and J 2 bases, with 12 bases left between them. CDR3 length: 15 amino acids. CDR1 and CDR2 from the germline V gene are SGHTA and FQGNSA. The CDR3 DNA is TGTGCCAGCAGCTTAGAGGGTATCTCCACCTACGAGCAGTACTTC. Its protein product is CASSLEGISTYEQYF.

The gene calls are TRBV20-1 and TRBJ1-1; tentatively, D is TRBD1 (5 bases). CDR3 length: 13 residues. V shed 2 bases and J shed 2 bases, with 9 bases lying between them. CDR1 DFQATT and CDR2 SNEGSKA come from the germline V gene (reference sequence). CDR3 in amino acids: CSARPGPNTEAFF. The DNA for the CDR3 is TGCAGTGCTAGACCGGGACCCAACACTGAAGCTTTCTTT.

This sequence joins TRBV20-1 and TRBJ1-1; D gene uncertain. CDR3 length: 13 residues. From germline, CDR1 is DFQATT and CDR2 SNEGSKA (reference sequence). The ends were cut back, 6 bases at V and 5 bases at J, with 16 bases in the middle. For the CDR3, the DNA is TGCAGTGCGGTTACCCAAGAGAAGACTGAAGCTTTCTTT. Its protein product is CSAVTQEKTEAFF.

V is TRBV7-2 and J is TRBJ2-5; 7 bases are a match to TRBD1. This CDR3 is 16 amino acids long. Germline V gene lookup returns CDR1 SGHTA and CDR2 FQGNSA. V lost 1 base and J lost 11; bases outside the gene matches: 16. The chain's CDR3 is CASSLGGNRGSDEQYF. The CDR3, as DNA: TGTGCCAGCAGCTTAGGAGGGAACAGGGGTAGCGATGAGCAGTACTTC. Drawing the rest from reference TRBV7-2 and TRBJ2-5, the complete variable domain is GAGVSQSPSNKVTEKGKDVELRCDPISGHTALYWYRQSLGQGLEFLIYFQGNSAPDKSGLPSDRFSAERTGGSVSTLTIQRTQQEDSAVYLCASSLGGNRGSDEQYFGPGTRLLVL.

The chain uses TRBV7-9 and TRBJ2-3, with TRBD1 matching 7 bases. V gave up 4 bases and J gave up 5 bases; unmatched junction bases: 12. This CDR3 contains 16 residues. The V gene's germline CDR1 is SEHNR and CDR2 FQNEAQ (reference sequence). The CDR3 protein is CASSSKGASVVDTQYF. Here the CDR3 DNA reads TGTGCCAGCAGCTCGAAGGGGGCGAGCGTTGTAGATACGCAGTATTTT. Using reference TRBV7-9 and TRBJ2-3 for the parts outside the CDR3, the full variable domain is DTGVSQNPRHKITKRGQNVTFRCDPISEHNRLYWYRQTLGQGPEFLTYFQNEAQLEKSRLLSDRFSAERPKGSFSTLEIQRTEQGDSAMYLCASSSKGASVVDTQYFGPGTRLTVL.

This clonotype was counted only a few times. The CDR3 sequence: CATANTRTVSNQPQHF. Here the CDR3 DNA reads TGTGCCACCGCAAACACCCGGACAGTTAGCAATCAGCCCCAGCATTTT. The chain employs TRBV6-2 or TRBV6-3 and TRBJ1-5; a possible D gene is TRBD1 (6 bases). V was shortened by 10 bases and J by 0 bases, with 19 bases between the two germline ends. The CDR3 sequence is 16 residues long. Germline CDR1 reads MNHEY; CDR2 reads SVGEGT.

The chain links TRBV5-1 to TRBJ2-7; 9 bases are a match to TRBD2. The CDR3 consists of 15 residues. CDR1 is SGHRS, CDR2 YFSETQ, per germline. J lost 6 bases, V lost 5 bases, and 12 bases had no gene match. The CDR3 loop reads CASSPASGGPLEQYF. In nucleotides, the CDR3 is TGCGCCAGCAGTCCAGCGAGCGGGGGGCCCCTCGAGCAGTACTTC.

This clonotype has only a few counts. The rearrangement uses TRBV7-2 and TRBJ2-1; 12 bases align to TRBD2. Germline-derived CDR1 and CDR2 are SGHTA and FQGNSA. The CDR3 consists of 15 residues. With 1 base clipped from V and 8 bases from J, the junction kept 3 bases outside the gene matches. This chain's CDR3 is CASSLVGLAGYEQFF. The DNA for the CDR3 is TGTGCCAGCAGCTTAGTTGGACTAGCGGGGTATGAGCAGTTCTTC.

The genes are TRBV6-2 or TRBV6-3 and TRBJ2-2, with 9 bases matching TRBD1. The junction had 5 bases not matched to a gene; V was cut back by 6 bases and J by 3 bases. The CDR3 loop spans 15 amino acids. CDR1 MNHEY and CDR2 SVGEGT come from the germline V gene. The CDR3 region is CASRQGQGYTGELFF. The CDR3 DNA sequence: TGTGCCAGCAGACAGGGACAGGGCTACACCGGGGAGCTGTTTTTT.

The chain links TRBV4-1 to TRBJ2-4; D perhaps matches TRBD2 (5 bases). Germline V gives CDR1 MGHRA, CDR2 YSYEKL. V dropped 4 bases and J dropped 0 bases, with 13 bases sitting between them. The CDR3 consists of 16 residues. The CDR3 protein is CASSRLWEIAKNIQYF. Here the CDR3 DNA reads TGCGCCAGCAGCCGGTTGTGGGAGATAGCCAAAAACATTCAGTACTTC.

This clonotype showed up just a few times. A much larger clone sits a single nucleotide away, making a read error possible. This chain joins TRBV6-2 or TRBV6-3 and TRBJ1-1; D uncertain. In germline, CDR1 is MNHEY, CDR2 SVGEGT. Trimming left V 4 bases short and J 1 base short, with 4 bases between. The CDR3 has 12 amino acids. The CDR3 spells CASSWENTEAFF. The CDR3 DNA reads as TGTGCCAGCAGTTGGGAGAACACTGAAGCTTTCTTT.